The 6 T cell receptor beta chains below come from one sample, sequenced in a study of blood T cell repertoires in COVID-19. Generated by immunoSEQ multiplex PCR, the TCRdb table keeps only in-frame clones and is missing some. The repertoire has approximately 300,000 clones, around 90% of them found once; the top ten carry approximately 4.7%. Sequenced input: PBMCs or T cells enriched from blood (not recorded which). These receptor sequences come from a man in his sixties who had recovered from COVID-19.

This clone has just one count. The J gene is TRBJ2-7, the V gene TRBV2; 8 bases match TRBD1. Germline assignment: CDR1 SNHLY and CDR2 FYNNEI. The CDR3 totals 13 residues. With 8 bases clipped from V and 5 bases from J, the junction kept 8 bases outside the gene matches. The CDR3 DNA is TGTGCCAGCGGCGGACAGGGTACGAACGAGCAGTACTTC. This translates into CASGGQGTNEQYF.

The chain joins TRBV5-6 to TRBJ1-1, with 8 bases matching TRBD1. The germline CDR1 and CDR2 sequences are SGHDT and YYEEEE. Trimming removed 0 bases from V and 1 base from J; junction bases left unmatched: 8. The CDR3 covers 17 residues. CDR3 bases: TGTGCCAGCAGCTTGGTTACAAGGGACAGGAGGAACACTGAAGCTTTCTTT. Its protein is CASSLVTRDRRNTEAFF. Filled out from reference TRBV5-6 and TRBJ1-1, the complete variable domain reads DAGVTQSPTHLIKTRGQQVTLRCSPKSGHDTVSWYQQALGQGPQFIFQYYEEEERQRGNFPDRFSGHQFPNYSSELNVNALLLGDSALYLCASSLVTRDRRNTEAFFGQGTRLTVV.

This chain links TRBV28 with TRBJ2-1; 8 bases align to TRBD1. Per germline, CDR1 MDHEN and CDR2 SYDVKM. This CDR3 is 15 amino acids long. Germline trimming cut 6 bases from V and 5 bases from J; bases unmatched to any gene: 9. CDR3 sequence: CASSPPLTGDNEQFF. In DNA, the CDR3 is TGTGCCAGCAGCCCCCCCCTGACAGGGGACAATGAGCAGTTCTTC.

V gene TRBV20-1 combines with J gene TRBJ1-6; TRBD1 matches at 10 bases. V shed 3 bases, J shed 4 bases, and the junction held 3 bases outside the gene matches. This CDR3 comprises 15 residues. Germline-derived CDR1 and CDR2 are DFQATT and SNEGSKA (reference sequence). This chain's CDR3 is CSASGTGAYNSPLHF. The CDR3 DNA sequence: TGCAGTGCTAGTGGGACAGGGGCGTATAATTCACCCCTCCACTTT.

The V and J genes are TRBV3-1 (or the pseudogene TRBV3-2) and TRBJ1-1; D is unclear. The CDR3 contains 14 residues. The germline CDR1 and CDR2 sequences are LGHDT and YNNKEL (reference sequence). V lost 1 base and J lost 5, with 11 bases in between. The CDR3 nucleotides are TGTGCCAGCAGCCAAGTGGGAGTAGATACTGAAGCTTTCTTT. This sequence encodes CASSQVGVDTEAFF.

The gene calls are TRBV19 and TRBJ2-1; D not resolved. Germline V gene sequence: CDR1 LNHDA, CDR2 SQIVND (reference sequence). The ends were cut back, 5 bases at V and 6 bases at J, with 17 bases in the middle. CDR3 length equals 15 residues. The CDR3 loop is CASSPIDTSINEQFF. In DNA, the CDR3 is TGTGCCAGTAGTCCGATAGACACTTCCATCAATGAGCAGTTCTTC.